This record covers a single T cell receptor (beta chain). TCRdb's table, derived via immunoSEQ multiplex PCR, lists solely in-frame clones and lacks some. The sample contains approximately 100,000 clones, approximately 93% of which appear only once. This sample was included in a study of blood T cell repertoires in COVID-19. Germline assignment: CDR1 LNHDA and CDR2 SQIVND (reference sequence). The CDR3 covers 15 residues. V lost 4 bases and J lost 7, with 19 bases in between. What was sequenced was peripheral blood. The chain links TRBV19 to TRBJ1-1; possibly TRBD1 for D (6 bases). The TCR comes from a man between 60 and 70 years old with acute or convalescent COVID-19. The CDR3 DNA reads TGTGCCAGTAGTACGACCTCACAGGGTTTCAGTGAAGCTTTCTTT. Translation gives CASSTTSQGFSEAFF. The variable domain in full, with the rest retrieved from reference TRBV19 and TRBJ1-1, is DGGITQSPKYLFRKEGQNVTLSCEQNLNHDAMYWYRQDPGQGLRLIYYSQIVNDFQKGDIAEGYSVSREKKESFPLTVTSAQKNPTAFYLCASSTTSQGFSEAFFGQGTRLTVV.